This T cell receptor (beta chain) was profiled in a study of blood T cell repertoires in COVID-19. Original methodology: Counts of nucleated cells, estimated from reference gene primer amplification, were obtained. TCRdb's copy holds only in-frame clones and misses some; the assay was immunoSEQ multiplex PCR. V, J and clone size reflect that table, while D and trimming were determined from the DNA. Of under 350,000 clones listed, around 85% are singletons. The sequencing sample was made of PBMCs or T cells enriched from blood (not recorded which). The origin of this receptor is a woman in her 40s with acute COVID-19.

CDR3 in amino acids: CASSYFGWSARQTYEQYF. Written as DNA, the CDR3 is TGTGCCAGCAGTTACTTTGGCTGGTCTGCGAGACAGACCTACGAGCAGTACTTC. The chain carries TRBV6-2 or TRBV6-3 and TRBJ2-7; D perhaps matches TRBD1 (5 bases). Between the trimmed V and J ends, which lost 1 base and 2 bases, there was a span of 21 bases. The CDR3 loop spans 18 amino acids. CDR1 and CDR2 from the germline V gene are MNHEY and SVGEGT.